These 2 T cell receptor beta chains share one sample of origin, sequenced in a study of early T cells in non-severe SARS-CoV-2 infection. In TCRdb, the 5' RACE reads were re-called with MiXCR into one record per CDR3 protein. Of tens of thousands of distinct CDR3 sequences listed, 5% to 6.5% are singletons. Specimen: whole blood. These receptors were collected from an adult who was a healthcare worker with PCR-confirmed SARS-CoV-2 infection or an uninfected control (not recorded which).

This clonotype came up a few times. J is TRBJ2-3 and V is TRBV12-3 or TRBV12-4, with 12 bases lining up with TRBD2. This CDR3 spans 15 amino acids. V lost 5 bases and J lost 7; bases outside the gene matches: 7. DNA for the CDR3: TGTGCCAGCAGTCCCCCTAGCGGGGGGGAATATACGCAGTATTTT. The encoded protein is CASSPPSGGEYTQYF.

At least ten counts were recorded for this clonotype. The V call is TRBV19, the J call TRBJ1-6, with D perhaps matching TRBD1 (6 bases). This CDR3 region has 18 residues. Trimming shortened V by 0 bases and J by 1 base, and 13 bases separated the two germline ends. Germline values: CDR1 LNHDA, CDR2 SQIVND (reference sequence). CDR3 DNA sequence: TGTGCCAGTAGTATAGATTCCGGGACACCGTCCTATAATTCACCCCTCCACTTT. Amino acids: CASSIDSGTPSYNSPLHF.